This record concerns one TCR beta chain sequence. These data are taken from a study of type 1 and type 2 diabetes patients. PCR was run on genomic DNA. A primer set of 30 forward and 13 reverse primers amplified the CDR3. One entry per CDR3 protein, called by TCRdb with MiXCR from the multiplex PCR reads. The sample lists fewer than 350,000 distinct CDR3 sequences; more than 40% were seen once. The V and J ends lost 4 bases and 0 bases, in that order; junction bases with no gene match: 8. CDR1 SGHTA and CDR2 FQGTGA come from the germline V gene. The length of the CDR3 is 16 residues. The sample consisted of peripheral blood mononuclear cells (PBMCs). V is TRBV7-3 and J is TRBJ1-1; 7 bases match TRBD1. This receptor was taken from a man aged 18 to 30 with type 2 diabetes. The CDR3 bases are TGTGCCAGCAGCTCAACCCTAGGGGGCCTGAACACTGAAGCTTTCTTT. Translating it yields CASSSTLGGLNTEAFF.